A single T cell receptor (beta chain) is shown here with its context. Its antigen has not been determined. It has no much larger one-base neighbor in the sample; base qualities were not kept. This sample is drawn from a study of shared clonotypes between healthy human individuals (TCRdb year 2020). As for the study more broadly: The cohort included a few men and a couple of women between 18 and 49 years of age. The study deeply sequenced blood TCR repertoires of about 5 healthy adults to estimate repertoire size and the extent of clonotype sharing between individuals. Per donor, leukapheresis produced somewhere between about 0.94 and 10 billion PBMCs. For each donor, three plates each were used for CD4 naive and CD4 memory, two plates were used for CD8 naive, and one plate was used for CD8 memory. To increase sequencing depth and limit assay-specific biases, TCR repertoire library preparation and sequencing were carried out by different laboratories using diverse techniques. What the authors observed across the whole study: Only blood was sampled, and tissue TCR repertoires likely differ from those in blood. Larger estimated clonotype richness was generally found for naive subsets than for memory subsets. Clonotypes shared by all four sorted-subset donors showed higher generation probabilities than non-shared clonotypes. Approximately 5% of naive CD4, 3% to 3.5% of naive CD8, approximately 2.2% of memory CD4, and about 0.4% of memory CD8 clonotypes were shared across four donors. Because the study included only a small number of donors, the genetic and exposure-history diversity represented was limited. Pairwise subsampling indicated that sequencing depth was expected to affect the degree of clonotype sharing among donors. Rarefaction of sorted-subset datasets indicated incomplete sequencing despite the large sequencing depth.

Using the deep immunoSEQ assay, multiplex PCR amplified TCR CDR3 regions from genomic DNA. For each cell subset, the extracted genomic DNA was distributed evenly across all wells of several immunoSEQ 96-well plates, and each plate served as one replicate. For sorted subsets, approximately 210 ng of genomic DNA, equivalent to 30,000 or so T cell genomes, went into each replicate PCR. Purified libraries were measured with a Qubit 3.0 fluorometer, size-checked on a Bioanalyzer 2100, and measured again with the KAPA Library Quantification kit. Every immunoSEQ 96-well plate was sequenced on a dedicated single-read 150-cycle Illumina NextSeq 550 flow cell. The study's processing was this. Because the immunoSEQ output included only junctional sequences and no quality scores, the filtering could not be the same as the filtering used for full-length reads. Sequences were annotated with PyIR, a Python wrapper for IgBLAST v1.9, and V/J genes and CDR3 were assigned using IMGT germline references. Any read was removed if the V/J assignment was weak (E-value above 1e-6), the CDR3 was missing, or the read contained stop codons, out-of-frame junctions, or ambiguous translated residues. A V3J clonotype was defined by an identical inferred V gene, J gene, and CDR3 amino acid sequence. Percentage overlap between repertoires was computed as shared unique clonotypes divided by the size of the smaller repertoire. Three approaches were used to assess repertoire richness: RTK rarefaction, the Chao1 estimator, and Recon v2.1 estimates of unobserved clonotypes. Generation probabilities for all TCRbeta clonotypes obtained by the gDNA method from a handful of donors were computed using OLGA. Imported from immuneACCESS, the table was reduced by TCRdb to in-frame sequences with V and J called. These copies leave out some clones; in studies compared against another copy, an unresolved V gene accounts for under half, and the cause of the remainder is not known. V, J and clone size were drawn from that table, and D and trimming were deduced from the DNA. The table for this sample lists 2.3 million or so clones; 90% to 95% of them were counted only once. About 0.37% of the sample lies in the top ten.

The donors were healthy, HIV-negative adults who had no recently reported acute infections or vaccinations. All donors were Caucasian adults living in Nashville, Tennessee, USA. CD4+ T cells were enriched by magnetic negative selection; naive cells were then positively selected on CD45RA, and the negative fraction formed the memory subset. After blood collection by leukapheresis, PBMCs were isolated using Ficoll-Histopaque density gradient centrifugation and then cryopreserved in the vapor phase of liquid nitrogen. Purity and quantity of every magnetically sorted T cell population were checked by analytical flow cytometry. Genomic DNA was isolated from each sorted fraction and quantified by UV absorbance on a Nanodrop 2000c. Based on the germline V gene, the CDR1 and CDR2 sequences are SGHAT and FQNNGV. The CDR3 starts with the cysteine, ends with the phenylalanine, and has 15 residues. The only DNA kept is the CDR3, 45 bases in frame from the first base. The V and J ends are trimmed by 0 bases and 5 bases, leaving 11 bases between them.

The TCR originated in a man between 18 and 29 years old in good health. Some clones in this sample may be carry-over from other donors' samples. The sample consisted of naive CD4+ T cells from PBMCs. The intended sense of this specimen's cell subset or site label: CD45RA+ positively selected. The chain is assembled from TRBV11-2 and TRBJ2-1; TRBD2 could be the D gene, as 6 bases match. The CDR3 in this case is CASSLERGGNNEQFF. Here is the DNA: TGTGCCAGCAGCTTAGAGCGGGGCGGGAACAATGAGCAGTTCTTC. With all but the CDR3 taken from the reference TRBV11-2 and TRBJ2-1 genes, the full variable domain is: EAGVAQSPRYKIIEKRQSVAFWCNPISGHATLYWYQQILGQGPKLLIQFQNNGVVDDSQLPKDRFSAERLKGVDSTLKIQPAKLEDSAVYLCASSLERGGNNEQFFGPGTRLTVL.